One and the same sample provided the 2 T cell receptor beta chains below, sequenced in a study of cytomegalovirus exposure and HLA in healthy donors (dated by TCRdb to the late 2010s). Library prep was done by the immunoSEQ multiplex PCR assay. A mixture of 60 forward primers for TCR Vbeta segments and 13 reverse primers for TCR Jbeta segments was used in the multiplex PCR. The table comes from immuneACCESS by way of TCRdb, which keeps in-frame sequences with V and J called. Part of the clones is missing from these tables; in studies checked, under half for an unresolved V gene and the rest for unknown reasons. The sample records 60,000 to 75,000 clones, about two thirds of which are singletons. 12% of the sample is in the top ten clones. The sequenced material came from PBMCs. Receptor source: a woman aged 40 to 50 in good health and CMV-seropositive.

In this sample, this clone turned up a few times. The chain couples TRBV12-5 to TRBJ2-6; D gene uncertain. CDR1 is LGHNT and CDR2 is FRNRAP in the germline V gene. The CDR3 length is 13 residues. The V end lost 6 bases, the J end lost 1 base, and 4 bases lay between the germline ends. CDR3 sequence (DNA): TGTGCTAGTGGCCCATCTGGGGCCAACGTCCTGACTTTC. Residues: CASGPSGANVLTF.

The chain carries TRBV30 and TRBJ1-2; TRBD1 matches 7 bases. The CDR3 length is 16 residues. V shed 2 bases, J shed 3 bases, and the junction held 12 bases outside the gene matches. Germline CDR1 is GTSNPN and CDR2 is SVGIG (reference sequence). In DNA form, the CDR3 reads TGTGCCTGGAGTCATATGCCCGGGACAGACGACTATGGCTACACCTTC. This encodes CAWSHMPGTDDYGYTF.